These 2 T cell receptor beta chains originate from one sample sequenced in a study of blood T cells in healthy people across ages. The authors ran a second PCR of about 6 to 11 cycles using a sample-barcoded 5' primer and a J-beta primer mix. TCRdb re-derived calls from the 5' RACE reads in MiXCR, one entry per CDR3 protein. The repertoire holds some 860,000 distinct CDR3 sequences, roughly 56% seen once, with 20% to 30% in the top ten. Sequenced input: blood. These receptors were taken from a man aged 35 to 55 in good health.

The V gene is TRBV6-5, the J gene TRBJ2-3, with 12 bases lining up with TRBD2. Trimming took 2 bases from V and 2 from J; bases not matched to a gene: 2. This CDR3 has 16 residues. The germline V gene has CDR1 MNHEY and CDR2 SVGAGI. CDR3 amino acids: CASSYGLAGLTDTQYF. DNA for the CDR3: TGTGCCAGCAGTTACGGACTAGCGGGGCTCACAGATACGCAGTATTTT.

This clonotype has a handful of counts. J is TRBJ2-7 and V is TRBV28; D perhaps matches TRBD2 (5 bases). The CDR3 runs to 13 residues. Germline V lookup: CDR1 MDHEN, CDR2 SYDVKM. The V end lost 5 bases, the J end lost 0 bases, and 8 bases lay between the germline ends. The CDR3 region is CASSEGNSYEQYF. CDR3 DNA: TGTGCCAGCAGTGAGGGCAACTCCTACGAGCAGTACTTC.